These 30 T cell receptor beta chains were all obtained from the same sample, sequenced in a study of beta chain features in type 1 diabetes listed by TCRdb under 2018. Library preparation used the immunoSEQ multiplex PCR assay. The High Capacity cDNA Reverse Transcription Kit was used to reverse transcribe all of the isolated RNA, meaning that expressed TCRB transcripts were what got sequenced. TCRdb limited this immuneACCESS table to in-frame rearrangements with V and J called. A share of clones is missing; checked studies link under half to unresolved V genes, and the rest is unexplained. This sample holds under 450,000 clones; about 14% were observed only once. Jointly, the top ten make up 0.035% to 0.045% of the sample. The sequenced sample was naive CD4+ T cells from blood. In the paper's terms, the cell subset or site label means: true naive CD4+ T cells. Receptors were obtained from a man under 40 in good health.

A few counts support this clone. The chain couples TRBV4-1 to TRBJ2-1; unclear D gene. The CDR3 length is 16 residues. The germline CDR1 and CDR2 sequences are MGHRA and YSYEKL. Trimming cost V 0 bases and J 0 bases, with 9 bases left between them. CDR3 region: CASSQDGLSSYNEQFF. CDR3 sequence (DNA): TGCGCCAGCAGCCAAGATGGCCTGAGCTCCTACAATGAGCAGTTCTTC.

The J gene is TRBJ2-1, the V gene TRBV15, with TRBD2 matching over 10 bases. There are 18 residues in the CDR3. Per germline, CDR1 LNHNV and CDR2 YYDKDF (reference sequence). With V trimmed by 0 bases and J by 3 bases, 8 bases remained unmatched. This CDR3 is CATSRDSQLAGLYNEQFF. CDR3 in DNA: TGTGCCACCAGCAGAGATTCACAACTAGCGGGGCTCTACAATGAGCAGTTCTTC.

This clone came up a few times. The V call is TRBV15, the J call TRBJ2-2; 9 bases align to TRBD1. Germline V gene data show CDR1 as LNHNV and CDR2 as YYDKDF (reference sequence). The CDR3 loop spans 17 amino acids. V was pared by 3 bases and J by 0 bases, with 5 bases of the junction left unmatched. CDR3 DNA sequence: TGTGCCACCAGCAGCCGGGACAGGGTCCCGAACACCGGGGAGCTGTTTTTT. It yields the protein CATSSRDRVPNTGELFF.

This clone was counted a few times. This chain uses TRBV12-5 with TRBJ1-4; a possible D gene is TRBD1 (5 bases). CDR1 and CDR2 from the germline V gene are LGHNT and FRNRAP. The CDR3 runs 16 residues. V lost 6 bases, J lost 11 bases, and 25 bases lay in between. CDR3 sequence: CASGTWDGPTRMKLFF. The CDR3, as DNA: TGTGCTAGTGGGACCTGGGACGGTCCTACAAGGATGAAACTGTTTTTT.

This clone was seen a few times. The CDR3 DNA sequence: TGCGCCAGCAGCCAAGAGGAAGCGGGAGAACAGACCCAGTACTTC. It encodes CASSQEEAGEQTQYF. The chain employs TRBV4-1 and TRBJ2-5; 8 positions match TRBD2. The germline CDR1 and CDR2 sequences are MGHRA and YSYEKL. This CDR3 has 15 residues. V was pared by 0 bases and J by 6 bases, with 6 bases of the junction left unmatched.

This clone was seen only a few times. This chain joins TRBV11-2 and TRBJ2-2; D remains ambiguous. Per the germline V gene, CDR1 is SGHAT and CDR2 is FQNNGV. The CDR3 loop spans 11 amino acids. Trimming removed 5 bases from V and 9 bases from J, with 7 bases in between. This CDR3 reads CASSPYRELFF. CDR3 bases: TGTGCCAGCAGCCCCTACCGGGAGCTGTTTTTT.

DNA of the CDR3: TGTGCCAGTAGTTTCTCGTCCGCAAATACGCAGTATTTT. Translated, it gives CASSFSSANTQYF. V usage is TRBV19 and J usage is TRBJ2-3; D not certain. Deletions cut 5 bases from V and 7 bases from J, with 13 bases between. The CDR3 consists of 13 residues. In germline, CDR1 is LNHDA, CDR2 SQIVND (reference sequence).

The sample holds a few counts of this clone. CDR3 coding DNA: TGTGCCAGCAGCTTAGACGCGACTAGGTTTAACATTCAGTACTTC. Its translation: CASSLDATRFNIQYF. The chain links TRBV7-2 to TRBJ2-4, with D possibly being TRBD2 (6 bases). The CDR3 length is 15 residues. Germline V gene lookup returns CDR1 SGHTA and CDR2 FQGNSA. V lost 1 base and J 7 bases, leaving 14 bases between the germline ends.

This clone appeared a few times. The CDR3 here is CASTSGLGAQETQYF. As DNA, the CDR3 is TGCGCCAGCACCTCCGGTTTGGGGGCCCAAGAGACCCAGTACTTC. This chain links TRBV5-1 with TRBJ2-5; TRBD1 might be the D (6 bases). The CDR3 loop spans 15 amino acids. Germline lookup yields CDR1 SGHRS and CDR2 YFSETQ. Trimming cost V 6 bases and J 1 base, with 16 bases left between them. The full variable domain, its missing parts supplied by reference TRBV5-1 and TRBJ2-5, is KAGVTQTPRYLIKTRGQQVTLSCSPISGHRSVSWYQQTPGQGLQFLFEYFSETQRNKGNFPGRFSGRQFSNSRSEMNVSTLELGDSALYLCASTSGLGAQETQYFGPGTRLLVL.

The CDR3 region is CAWSSGTDNEQFF. In DNA, the CDR3 is TGTGCCTGGAGTAGCGGGACCGACAATGAGCAGTTCTTC. The J gene is TRBJ2-1, the V gene TRBV30; 7 bases match TRBD2. Germline V lookup: CDR1 GTSNPN, CDR2 SVGIG (reference sequence). The CDR3 totals 13 residues. V was pared by 2 bases and J by 5 bases, with 3 bases of the junction left unmatched.

This clone turned up a few times. The rearrangement joins TRBV7-9 to TRBJ2-7; D is uncertain. Germline-derived CDR1 and CDR2 are SEHNR and FQNEAQ (reference sequence). V lost 5 bases to trimming and J lost 0 bases, with 20 bases between them. The CDR3 runs 17 residues. The CDR3 nucleotides read TGTGCCAGCAGCCCACTGCAATTGGCGCCGTACTCCTACGAGCAGTACTTC. This gives the protein CASSPLQLAPYSYEQYF.

The rearrangement links TRBV13 to TRBJ1-1; no clear D. The CDR3 runs 12 residues. Germline V gives CDR1 PRHDT, CDR2 FYEKMQ (reference sequence). The V end lost 5 bases, the J end lost 11 bases, and 15 bases lay between the germline ends. The CDR3 is CASSLRPPRAFF. CDR3 nucleotide sequence: TGTGCCAGCAGCCTTCGACCCCCTAGGGCTTTCTTT.

V gene TRBV10-3 combines with J gene TRBJ1-4, with D unresolved. Germline V CDR1 and CDR2: ENHRY, SYGVKD. The CDR3 has 15 amino acids. V lost 6 bases, J lost 0 bases, and 11 bases lay in between. CDR3 protein: CAISDPVATNEKLFF. CDR3 in DNA: TGTGCCATCAGCGATCCAGTTGCAACTAATGAAAAACTGTTTTTT.

A few counts support this clone. The genes are TRBV29-1 and TRBJ1-1; no firm D call. V was cut by 4 bases and J by 1 base, with 7 bases left in between. This CDR3 contains 12 residues. Germline values: CDR1 SQVTM, CDR2 ANQGSEA. CDR3 nucleotides: TGCAGCGTTGGGTTTCAGAACACTGAAGCTTTCTTT. This sequence encodes CSVGFQNTEAFF. The full variable domain, with the rest looked up from reference TRBV29-1 and TRBJ1-1, is SAVISQKPSRDICQRGTSLTIQCQVDSQVTMMFWYRQQPGQSLTLIATANQGSEATYESGFVIDKFPISRPNLTFSTLTVSNMSPEDSSIYLCSVGFQNTEAFFGQGTRLTVV.

This clone has just a few counts. V and J are TRBV6-6 and TRBJ2-3; perhaps TRBD2 as D (5 bases). Trimming pared 3 bases from V and 0 bases from J, leaving 7 bases between. Germline lookup yields CDR1 MNHNY and CDR2 SVGAGI (reference sequence). The CDR3 has 14 amino acids. The CDR3, as DNA: TGTGCCAGCAGTTATCTAGCTAGCACAGATACGCAGTATTTT. This codes for CASSYLASTDTQYF.

V usage is TRBV28 and J usage is TRBJ2-3; D might be TRBD1 (5 bases). This CDR3 spans 12 amino acids. The germline CDR1 and CDR2 sequences are MDHEN and SYDVKM. V lost 4 bases to trimming and J lost 5 bases, with 7 bases between them. The DNA for the CDR3 is TGTGCCAGCAGTTCAGGGTTAGATACGCAGTATTTT. This translates into CASSSGLDTQYF.

The rearrangement joins TRBV4-3 to TRBJ1-1; D not certain. The CDR3 extends over 18 amino acids. Per the germline V gene, CDR1 is LGHNA and CDR2 is YSLEER. Deletions cut 0 bases from V and 0 bases from J, with 17 bases between. The CDR3 nucleotides read TGCGCCAGCAGCCAAGAGCTGCTCACCTACCCCTTGAACACTGAAGCTTTCTTT. As protein: CASSQELLTYPLNTEAFF.

Turning to this clone: The sample carries other DNA sequences with the same CDR3. The CDR3 spells CASSVEVAGYNEQFF. The CDR3 DNA reads TGTGCCAGCAGCGTAGAGGTCGCGGGCTACAATGAGCAGTTCTTC. The chain carries TRBV9 and TRBJ2-1; TRBD2 might be the D (5 bases). The CDR3 has 15 amino acids. Germline CDR1 reads SGDLS; CDR2 reads YYNGEE. The V end was cut by 0 bases, the J end by 3 bases, with 10 bases between. Filled out from reference TRBV9 and TRBJ2-1, the complete variable domain reads DSGVTQTPKHLITATGQRVTLRCSPRSGDLSVYWYQQSLDQGLQFLIQYYNGEERAKGNILERFSAQQFPDLHSELNLSSLELGDSALYFCASSVEVAGYNEQFFGPGTRLTVL.

The V and J genes are TRBV6-1 and TRBJ2-5; 7 nucleotides line up with TRBD1. Losses at the gene ends were 4 bases for V and 9 bases for J; bases not matched to a gene: 8. The CDR3 consists of 13 residues. Germline values: CDR1 MNHNS, CDR2 SASEGT. This chain's CDR3 is CASSARGKVAQYF. The CDR3 DNA reads as TGTGCCAGCAGTGCCAGGGGGAAAGTGGCCCAGTACTTC.

V is TRBV4-2 and J is TRBJ2-5; tentatively, D is TRBD2 (6 bases). This CDR3 is 15 amino acids long. V dropped 1 base and J dropped 5 bases, with 14 bases sitting between them. Per the germline V gene, CDR1 is LGHNA and CDR2 is YNFKEQ. The CDR3 bases are TGTGCCAGCAGCCAAGTAATGGAGGGCTGGGAGACCCAGTACTTC. This translates into CASSQVMEGWETQYF.

For the CDR3, the DNA is TGTGCCAGCTCCCCGTACTCGCCGGGGAACACTGAAGCTTTCTTT. This encodes CASSPYSPGNTEAFF. V usage is TRBV18 and J usage is TRBJ1-1; D gene uncertain. Trimming shortened V by 6 bases and J by 1 base, and 15 bases separated the two germline ends. Germline lookup yields CDR1 KGHSH and CDR2 LQKENI. The CDR3 covers 15 residues. The whole variable domain, filled in from reference TRBV18 and TRBJ1-1, reads NAGVMQNPRHLVRRRGQEARLRCSPMKGHSHVYWYRQLPEEGLKFMVYLQKENIIDESGMPKERFSAEFPKEGPSILRIQQVVRGDSAAYFCASSPYSPGNTEAFFGQGTRLTVV.

This clone occurred a few times. CDR3: CSGSTGTGFSGETQYF. As DNA, the CDR3 is TGCAGCGGTTCCACCGGGACAGGGTTTTCAGGGGAGACCCAGTACTTC. The chain couples TRBV29-1 to TRBJ2-5; TRBD1 agrees at 9 bases. There are 16 residues in the CDR3. Trimming removed 7 bases from V and 5 bases from J; junction bases left unmatched: 17. The V gene's germline CDR1 is SQVTM and CDR2 ANQGSEA. Filled out from reference TRBV29-1 and TRBJ2-5, the complete variable domain reads SAVISQKPSRDICQRGTSLTIQCQVDSQVTMMFWYRQQPGQSLTLIATANQGSEATYESGFVIDKFPISRPNLTFSTLTVSNMSPEDSSIYLCSGSTGTGFSGETQYFGPGTRLLVL.

This clone has a handful of counts. The V and J genes are TRBV4-3 and TRBJ1-2; D gene ambiguous. The CDR3 is 15 residues long. Per the germline V gene, CDR1 is LGHNA and CDR2 is YSLEER. Trimming removed 5 bases at V and 0 bases at J, with 13 bases between. The CDR3 DNA reads as TGCGCCAGCAGCACGAGGACGAAGGCTAACTATGGCTACACCTTC. The encoded protein is CASSTRTKANYGYTF.

This clone has a handful of counts. V is TRBV6-5 and J is TRBJ2-5; D ambiguous. The V gene's germline CDR1 is MNHEY and CDR2 SVGAGI. V lost 6 bases to trimming and J lost 4 bases, with 6 bases between them. This CDR3 has 11 residues. CDR3 loop: CASSHLETQYF. The DNA for the CDR3 is TGTGCCAGCAGCCACTTAGAGACCCAGTACTTC.

CDR3: CASSFANRVQETQYF. CDR3 bases: TGTGCCAGCAGCTTTGCTAACAGGGTCCAAGAGACCCAGTACTTC. V usage is TRBV7-9 and J usage is TRBJ2-5; TRBD1 is a possible D gene (6 bases). The CDR3 spans 15 residues. Trimming removed 3 bases from V and 1 base from J, with 12 bases in between. From germline, CDR1 is SEHNR and CDR2 FQNEAQ (reference sequence).

The J gene is TRBJ2-5, the V gene TRBV7-3, with D perhaps TRBD2 (6 bases). The CDR3 contains 13 residues. The germline V and J ends were trimmed by 7 bases and 7 bases, with 16 bases remaining between them. In germline, CDR1 is SGHTA, CDR2 FQGTGA. The CDR3 protein is CASTVAPGRTQYF. CDR3 nucleotide sequence: TGTGCCAGCACCGTGGCCCCCGGGAGGACCCAGTACTTC.

This clone was counted a few times. The chain links TRBV5-6 to TRBJ2-3, with D hard to call. V was clipped by 0 bases and J by 6 bases, with 14 bases between them. Germline V gives CDR1 SGHDT, CDR2 YYEEEE. This CDR3 contains 15 residues. This CDR3 reads CASSLGPSPGDTQYF. Here the CDR3 DNA reads TGTGCCAGCAGCTTGGGACCTTCGCCTGGTGATACGCAGTATTTT.

This clone turned up a few times. J is TRBJ2-5 and V is TRBV9, with TRBD2 as a possible D gene (6 bases). There are 14 residues in the CDR3. Looked up from germline, CDR1 is SGDLS and CDR2 is YYNGEE. V dropped 4 bases and J dropped 2 bases, with 12 bases sitting between them. The CDR3 DNA reads as TGTGCCAGCAGCACATCCGGGACTCAAGAGACCCAGTACTTC. This encodes CASSTSGTQETQYF.

This chain joins TRBV6-6 and TRBJ1-1, with D hard to call. Germline CDR1 is MNHNY and CDR2 is SVGAGI (reference sequence). The CDR3 is made up of 13 amino acids. The V end was cut by 6 bases, the J end by 1 base, with 9 bases between. CDR3 amino acids: CASRGLRNTEAFF. The CDR3, as DNA: TGTGCCAGCAGGGGTCTCCGGAACACTGAAGCTTTCTTT.

This clone was counted once. The CDR3 reads CASHLWGQAGEQYF. For the CDR3, the DNA is TGCGCCAGCCACTTATGGGGACAAGCAGGGGAGCAGTACTTC. V gene TRBV5-1 combines with J gene TRBJ2-7; D may be TRBD1 (6 bases). Germline lookup yields CDR1 SGHRS and CDR2 YFSETQ. This CDR3 contains 14 residues. The germline V and J ends were trimmed by 7 bases and 7 bases, with 21 bases remaining between them.